This T cell receptor beta chain stems from a study of cytomegalovirus exposure and HLA in healthy donors (dated by TCRdb to 2016 to 2017). Some background on the complete study: An earlier analysis of more than 550 of the donors reported around 280 Gb of sequence data and some 110 million unique TCR beta sequences obtained from approximately 180 million T cells. Typing coverage varied by locus: about 620-630 donors for A, B, C, DRB1 and DQB1; approximately 500 for DQA1; around 570 for DPA1; roughly 450 for DPB1. Among the roughly 410 genotyped donors, roughly 80% belonged to the genetic ancestry cluster associated with self-reported Caucasian donors. Among around 400 genotyped donors of the cohort, an average of about 240,000 unique TCR beta nucleotide sequences were sequenced per donor, approximately 20% of them non-productive. To predict cytomegalovirus infection status, the study combined high-throughput TCR immunosequencing, statistical association of individual TCRs with disease status, and machine learning. Roughly five DR-DQ haplotypes were handled as single units for association and clustering because linkage in the cohort was strong. In a later analysis, previously published TCR beta repertoires from 500 to 750 donors were re-analyzed and high-resolution HLA genotyping was added so that TCR occurrence patterns could be studied. HLA typing included class I and class II loci at four-digit resolution. Donor age, sex, ethnicity and CMV serostatus were compiled together with the repertoire data. Approximately 300 gigabases of sequencing data and roughly 80 million unique TCR sequences made up an early release that covered roughly 670 HLA-typed donors. Every repertoire in the discovery cohort had been generated on one and the same sequencing platform. In addition to the first cohort of around 670 subjects, a separate validation cohort of approximately 130 different subjects was used. The study used immunosequencing to profile the T cell repertoires of approximately 630 subjects and linked those repertoires to cytomegalovirus serostatus. An earlier analysis of 587 of the donors applied high-throughput TCR beta sequencing to assess whether each TCR beta V gene segment acted as functional or pseudogenic. In the later analysis, no new phenotypic data were used to find candidate immune exposures; instead, reliance was placed on TCR beta sequences and their occurrence across donors. The study aimed to test whether signatures of past pathogen exposure could be identified by cataloging public T cell receptors. Genome-wide SNP genotypes for about 65% of the 666 donors were used in a later genetic analysis, which treated that subset as a discovery cohort. On the study overall, not on this receptor specifically: A later analysis associated 16,951 TCR beta sequences with specific HLA alleles at a false discovery rate of 0.05. The only immune exposure information available for the cohort was CMV serostatus. Because the 87-base-pair reads could not distinguish some IMGT-functional V segments, including TRBV6-2 and TRBV6-3, those segments were excluded. Because HLA typing was missing for some donors at each locus, association tests included only the typed subset. A further reported finding was that TCR beta sequences accurately predicted the HLA-A and HLA-B alleles for most subjects in the first cohort. While some public TCRs were present in many individuals, most TCR sequences turned up only very rarely across donors. According to a later genetic analysis, donors in an Asian-associated ancestry cluster had fewer N-insertions in productive TCRs than the roughly 700-donor mean. A few of the identified cytomegalovirus-associated TCR beta chains were confirmed in vitro to be specific for cytomegalovirus antigens. Because counts were too low, roughly 16 rarely observed V segments, including chromosome 9 orphons, were excluded from the earlier analysis of some 590 of the donors. A later analysis found that most CMV-associated TCR beta chains appeared HLA-restricted, with HLA associations seemingly driven largely by CMV exposure. When HLA alleles, especially DR and DQ, strongly co-occurred, attributing TCR associations to individual alleles was difficult. In a later analysis, several top co-occurrence clusters were reported to appear linked to parvovirus B19, influenza, CMV and Epstein-Barr virus. A later analysis found that HLA-associated TCR beta chains were more clonally expanded and had lower generation probabilities than equally common non-associated chains. The sequencing pipeline was judged likely to have produced a cluster of highly shared sequence variants as a technical artifact. The study listed 164 TCR beta chains as associated with cytomegalovirus. An earlier analysis of approximately 600 of the donors showed that most TCR beta V segments appeared in productive rearrangements either about 90% or about 30% of the time, which broadly matched IMGT annotations. According to a later analysis, TCR association rates differed among HLA loci, with DRB1 alleles showing the most associated TCRs and HLA-C alleles showing the fewest. Presence/absence analyses assumed roughly uniform sequencing depth across donors, an assumption that may not hold. An association between a missense DCLRE1C variant and V-gene and J-gene trimming of TCR beta chains was found in a later genetic analysis and replicated in an independent cohort. The authors suggested that the approach could potentially be extended to other disease states and immunological phenotypes. Linkage disequilibrium might explain the correlated functional status among segregating V segments, but an unknown experimental factor could not be excluded. This cohort had only TCR beta chains sequenced, and the lack of alpha or paired-chain data limited which features could be detected. In both the original and validation cohorts, the classifier was reported to diagnose cytomegalovirus status with high specificity and sensitivity.

As to this clone: It has no known antigen specificity. No quality values exist for individual bases; no much larger clone is one base distant.

The cohort consisted of approximately 670 healthy bone marrow donors. At the time of sampling, every cohort member was nominally healthy, though immune exposures that went unrecorded were likely present. The donor tested CMV seropositive, placing the donor among the approximately 290 seropositive members of the cohort. Each donor provided a peripheral blood sample, and peripheral blood mononuclear cells were used for TCR beta sequencing. Genomic DNA extraction from the blood cell samples was performed with the Qiagen DNeasy Blood Extraction Kit. CDR1 SGDLS and CDR2 YYNGEE were looked up in the germline V gene. The CDR3 goes from the cysteine to the phenylalanine over 12 residues. Just the 36-base CDR3 DNA is kept, in frame starting at base 1. Deletion took 3 bases off V and 14 bases off J, with a span of 15 bases between the germline ends. To prepare the library, the immunoSEQ multiplex PCR assay was applied. For the multiplex PCR, a mixture combining 60 forward primers for TCR Vbeta segments and 13 reverse primers for TCR Jbeta segments was used. The CDR3 region of rearranged TCR beta genes was amplified from genomic DNA by a multiplex PCR assay. The Illumina HiSeq System was used to sequence the amplified TCR beta libraries as 87-base-pair reads. In the paper's pipeline: Across the 700 or so repertoires, a later analysis counted 78 million or so unique TCR beta chains, roughly 11 million of which were shared by at least two donors. To remove PCR and sequencing errors, raw reads were error-corrected and collapsed into unique sequences using a nearest-neighbor algorithm that merged closely related sequences. CDR3 sequences were aligned to IMGT reference sequences to assign V, D and J gene segments. Each retained sequence needed at least a six-nucleotide match to both a V gene segment and a J gene segment. Rearrangements were called productive when the CDR3 lacked stop codons and stayed in frame with V and J; all others were non-productive. CDR3 was defined by IMGT convention, running from the second conserved V-encoded cysteine to the conserved J-encoded phenylalanine. The earlier analysis of more than 450 of the donors excluded sequences that lacked an unambiguous match to a single V gene segment. An earlier analysis of under 750 of the donors called V segments functional above 56.7% productive rearrangements and segregating when the between-donor standard deviation exceeded 5%. A statistical classification framework was built to diagnose cytomegalovirus status from the catalog of TCR beta chain sequences. In a later analysis, V and J genes were assigned by comparing TCR nucleotide sequences against IMGT/GENE-DB human TR gene sequences. Using the TCRdist pipeline, a later analysis assigned CDR3 sequences along with most-parsimonious VDJ recombination scenarios. In a later analysis, every TCR beta chain was defined by the combination of its CDR3 amino acid sequence and its V-gene family, and reads without a unique V-gene family were dropped. As a way to deal with suspected cross-contamination and a sequencing artifact, a later analysis dropped nearly 600 nucleotide sequences that were highly shared and had low generation probability. In a later analysis, a clonal expansion index for each public chain was calculated from normalized within-repertoire ranks of inferred template counts. In a later analysis, generation probabilities were computed using a VDJ recombination model fitted to out-of-frame rearrangements, and the results were checked against IGoR. A later analysis scored TCR-TCR, TCR-HLA and TCR-CMV co-occurrence with hypergeometric tests, applying a repertoire-size bias correction to TCR pairs. In a later analysis, false discovery rates were estimated by permuting HLA or CMV assignments 20 times. In a later analysis, co-occurring TCRs were grouped using DBSCAN, and TCRdist sequence similarity was added for clustering within HLA-allele-positive subsets. Repertoires with fewer than 30,000 or more than 120,000 public chains, plus five repertoires with anomalous nucleotide sharing, were excluded from co-occurrence clustering. TCRdb carries this immuneACCESS record with in-frame sequences only. Its versions omit some clonotypes, under half of them owing to an unresolved V gene in the studies checked, with the rest unexplained. Clone size and V and J calls were adopted from that table, with D and trimming inferred from the DNA. This sample is represented by about 110,000 clones; about 80% of them were singletons. Of the sample, 7.7% is held by the ten largest clones.

The V and J segments used are TRBV9 and TRBJ2-1; the D segment could be TRBD2, given 5 matching bases. The clonotype comes from a woman aged 50 to 60 in good health and CMV-seropositive. Sample: PBMCs. The DNA is TGTGCCAGCAGCGCCGACCGAGGGATGGAGTTCTTC. This yields the protein CASSADRGMEFF.